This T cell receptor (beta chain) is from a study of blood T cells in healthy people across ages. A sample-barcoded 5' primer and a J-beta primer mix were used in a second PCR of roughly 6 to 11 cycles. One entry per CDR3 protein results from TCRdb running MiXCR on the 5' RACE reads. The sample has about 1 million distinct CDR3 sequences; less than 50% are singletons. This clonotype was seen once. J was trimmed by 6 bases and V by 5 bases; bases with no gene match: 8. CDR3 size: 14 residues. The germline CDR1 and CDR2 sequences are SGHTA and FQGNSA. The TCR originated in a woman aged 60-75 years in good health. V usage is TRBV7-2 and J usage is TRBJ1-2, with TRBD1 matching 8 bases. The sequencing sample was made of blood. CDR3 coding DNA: TGTGCCAGCAGCCCTGACAGGGGAAACGATGGCTACACCTTC. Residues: CASSPDRGNDGYTF. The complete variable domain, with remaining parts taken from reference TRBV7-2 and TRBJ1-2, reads GAGVSQSPSNKVTEKGKDVELRCDPISGHTALYWYRQSLGQGLEFLIYFQGNSAPDKSGLPSDRFSAERTGGSVSTLTIQRTQQEDSAVYLCASSPDRGNDGYTFGSGTRLTVV.